The next 7 T cell receptor beta chains were all read from a single sample in a study of monozygotic twins with cystic fibrosis. Using immunoSEQ multiplex PCR, the repertoire was profiled, and TCRdb retains in-frame clones only, with some absent. The repertoire has around 30,000 clones, approximately 97% of them found once; the top ten carry 0.17%. Sequencing was done on a sample of blood. All receptors come from a girl aged 2 to 9 with cystic fibrosis.

The J gene is TRBJ1-2, the V gene TRBV6-6; the D is unclear. This CDR3 contains 15 residues. The germline V and J ends were trimmed by 0 bases and 5 bases, with 13 bases remaining between them. Germline V gene lookup returns CDR1 MNHNY and CDR2 SVGAGI (reference sequence). This chain's CDR3 is CASSYSSRNPYGYTF. As DNA, the CDR3 is TGTGCCAGCAGTTACTCTTCAAGGAACCCATATGGCTACACCTTC.

The J gene is TRBJ1-1, the V gene TRBV2; D not resolved. There are 14 residues in the CDR3. The V gene's germline CDR1 is SNHLY and CDR2 FYNNEI. V lost 6 bases, J lost 1 base, and 12 bases lay in between. In DNA form, the CDR3 reads TGTGCCAGCAGCGCGCTGGTTCCGAACACTGAAGCTTTCTTT. Translation gives CASSALVPNTEAFF.

The chain recombines TRBV6-5 with TRBJ2-7, with no clear D. The CDR3 runs 14 residues. Germline V gene data show CDR1 as MNHEY and CDR2 as SVGAGI. Trimming cost V 6 bases and J 3 bases, with 15 bases left between them. The CDR3 spells CASSLQSRNYEQYF. In DNA, the CDR3 is TGTGCCAGCAGCCTACAGAGCAGAAACTACGAGCAGTACTTC.

The chain combines TRBV6-6 with TRBJ1-1; D call uncertain. The CDR3 sequence is 15 residues long. V was trimmed by 6 bases and J by 0 bases, leaving 14 bases between them. CDR1 is MNHNY and CDR2 is SVGAGI in the germline V gene (reference sequence). CDR3 residues: CASSPIGLLNTEAFF. The CDR3 DNA reads TGTGCCAGCAGCCCTATCGGACTGCTGAACACTGAAGCTTTCTTT.

The V gene is TRBV5-4, the J gene TRBJ1-2; no clear D gene. Germline V gene sequence: CDR1 SGHNT, CDR2 YYREEE (reference sequence). The CDR3 covers 14 residues. Trimming stripped 4 bases from V and 4 bases from J, with 14 bases between. The CDR3 reads CASSEHGVLYGYTF. CDR3 DNA: TGTGCCAGCAGCGAACACGGGGTTCTCTATGGCTACACCTTC.

The gene calls are TRBV18 and TRBJ1-1, with 10 bases matching TRBD1. There are 14 residues in the CDR3. Trimming took 2 bases from V and 3 from J; bases not matched to a gene: 0. Germline V gene lookup returns CDR1 KGHSH and CDR2 LQKENI. CDR3 bases: TGTGCCAGCTCACCAGGGACAGGGGACACTGAAGCTTTCTTT. As protein: CASSPGTGDTEAFF. Complete variable domain (other parts from reference TRBV18 and TRBJ1-1): NAGVMQNPRHLVRRRGQEARLRCSPMKGHSHVYWYRQLPEEGLKFMVYLQKENIIDESGMPKERFSAEFPKEGPSILRIQQVVRGDSAAYFCASSPGTGDTEAFFGQGTRLTVV.

This clone has just a few counts. The V gene is TRBV5-1, the J gene TRBJ1-1; possibly TRBD1 for D (5 bases). The germline CDR1 and CDR2 sequences are SGHRS and YFSETQ. The CDR3 is 13 residues long. Trimming removed 0 bases from V and 8 bases from J, with 11 bases in between. The CDR3 DNA reads as TGCGCCAGCAGCTTGGCTTTAGGGGCCGAAGCTTTCTTT. This sequence encodes CASSLALGAEAFF.